This T cell receptor beta chain was documented in a study of T cell responses to AZD1222 COVID-19 vaccine. Whole-study context: Pooled samples include second doses given at about 4 or 12 weeks.

Repertoires were generated with immunoSEQ multiplex PCR, while TCRdb's copy carries only in-frame clones and drops some. This sample has about 160,000 clones; 88% occur once, and the top ten carry roughly 5%. Per germline, CDR1 MDHEN and CDR2 SYDVKM. Trimming cost V 2 bases and J 4 bases, with 13 bases left between them. The CDR3 runs to 15 residues. Points on this clone: Antigen: not known.

Study outcomes and limitations: Mapped onto spike, vaccine-associated CD4 TCRs spanned it and were dominant at 160-218 and 743-854. White British ancestry dominated among donors, who included more females, and clonal diversity was possibly underestimated.

The origin of this receptor is an adult in good health. The sequences come from peripheral blood, collected on day 0 of AZD1222 vaccination. The chain uses TRBV28 and TRBJ2-3; D not resolved. The CDR3 protein is CASSLGGSNPDTQYF. In DNA form, the CDR3 reads TGTGCCAGCAGTTTAGGTGGCAGTAACCCAGATACGCAGTATTTT.